This T cell receptor beta chain was sequenced for a study of PD-1 blockade in classical Hodgkin lymphoma. Study-wide background: Intravenous infusions of nivolumab 3 mg/kg reached patients every 2 weeks.

Broader study findings: Anyone who began nivolumab under 1 year after ASCT was excluded. Diversity in CD4+ TCRs, unlike that measured in CD8+ TCRs, had risen significantly by C4D1.

Germline-derived CDR1 and CDR2 are MDHEN and SYDVKM. The CDR3 spans 12 residues. Trimming shortened V by 5 bases and J by 6 bases, and 8 bases separated the two germline ends. Comment on this clone: The target antigen is unknown.

Relapse was seen in all patients after autologous stem cell transplantation, and brentuximab vedotin exposure was variable. Assay: immunoSEQ multiplex PCR; the TCRdb copy retains only in-frame clones and omits some. The sample holds 25,000 to 40,000 clones, roughly 82% seen once. Here the sequenced sample was peripheral blood mononuclear cells (PBMCs), taken at baseline. The sequence was collected from a human donor with classical Hodgkin lymphoma. The rearrangement links TRBV28 to TRBJ1-5; D not resolved. Here the CDR3 DNA reads TGTGCCAGCAGTATGACCGTTCAGCCCCAGCATTTT. The encoded protein is CASSMTVQPQHF.